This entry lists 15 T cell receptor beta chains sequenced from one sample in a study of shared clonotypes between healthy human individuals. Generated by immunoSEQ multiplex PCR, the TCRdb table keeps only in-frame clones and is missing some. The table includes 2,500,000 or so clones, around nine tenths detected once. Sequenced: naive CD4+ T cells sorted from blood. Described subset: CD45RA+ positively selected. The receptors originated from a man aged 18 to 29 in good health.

CDR3 residues: CAISESETRGEKLFF. The CDR3 bases are TGTGCCATCAGTGAGTCTGAGACCCGAGGCGAAAAACTGTTTTTT. The V call is TRBV10-3, the J call TRBJ1-4; D is unclear. Trimming took off 0 bases at V and 8 bases at J, with 13 bases between the two ends. The germline V gene has CDR1 ENHRY and CDR2 SYGVKD. The CDR3 runs to 15 residues.

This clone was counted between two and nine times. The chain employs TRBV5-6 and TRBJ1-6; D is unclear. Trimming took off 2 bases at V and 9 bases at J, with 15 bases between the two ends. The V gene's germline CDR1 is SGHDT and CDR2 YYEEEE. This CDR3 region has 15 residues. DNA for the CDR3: TGTGCCAGCAGCTTAAGGGCAGCGAGAAGTTCACCCCTCCACTTT. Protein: CASSLRAARSSPLHF.

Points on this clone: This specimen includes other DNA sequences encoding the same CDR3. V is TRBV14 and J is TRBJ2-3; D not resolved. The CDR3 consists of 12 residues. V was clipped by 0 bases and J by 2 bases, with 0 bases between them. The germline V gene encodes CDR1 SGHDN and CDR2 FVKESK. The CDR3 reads CASSQDTDTQYF. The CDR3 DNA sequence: TGTGCCAGCAGCCAAGACACAGATACGCAGTATTTT. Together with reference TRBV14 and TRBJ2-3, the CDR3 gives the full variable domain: EAGVTQFPSHSVIEKGQTVTLRCDPISGHDNLYWYRRVMGKEIKFLLHFVKESKQDESGMPNNRFLAERTGGTYSTLKVQPAELEDSGVYFCASSQDTDTQYFGPGTRLTVL.

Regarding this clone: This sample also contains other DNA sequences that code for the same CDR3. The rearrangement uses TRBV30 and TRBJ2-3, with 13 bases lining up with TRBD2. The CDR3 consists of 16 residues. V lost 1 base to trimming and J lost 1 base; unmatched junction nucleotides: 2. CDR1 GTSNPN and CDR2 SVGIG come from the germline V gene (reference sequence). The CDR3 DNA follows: TGTGCCTGGAGTGCAGGACTAGCGGGGGGCACAGATACGCAGTATTTT. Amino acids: CAWSAGLAGGTDTQYF. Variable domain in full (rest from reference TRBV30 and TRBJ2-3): SQTIHQWPATLVQPVGSPLSLECTVEGTSNPNLYWYRQAAGRGLQLLFYSVGIGQISSEVPQNLSASRPQDRQFILSSKKLLLSDSGFYLCAWSAGLAGGTDTQYFGPGTRLTVL.

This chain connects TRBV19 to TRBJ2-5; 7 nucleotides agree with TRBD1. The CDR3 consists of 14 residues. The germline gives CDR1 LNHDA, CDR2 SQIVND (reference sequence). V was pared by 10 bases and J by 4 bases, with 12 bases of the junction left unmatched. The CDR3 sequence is CATSPGQPRETQYF. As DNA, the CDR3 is TGTGCCACTTCTCCGGGACAGCCCCGAGAGACCCAGTACTTC.

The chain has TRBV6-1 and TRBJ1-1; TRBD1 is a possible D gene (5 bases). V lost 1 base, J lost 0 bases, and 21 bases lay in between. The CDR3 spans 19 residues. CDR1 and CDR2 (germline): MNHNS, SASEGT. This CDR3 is CASSEGSPGGYKMNTEAFF. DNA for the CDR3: TGTGCCAGCAGTGAAGGTAGTCCGGGGGGTTACAAAATGAACACTGAAGCTTTCTTT.

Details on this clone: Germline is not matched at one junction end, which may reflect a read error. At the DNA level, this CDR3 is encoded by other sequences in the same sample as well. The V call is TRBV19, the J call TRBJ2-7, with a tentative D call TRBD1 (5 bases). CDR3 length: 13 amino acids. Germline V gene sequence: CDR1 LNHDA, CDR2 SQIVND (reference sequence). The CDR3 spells CASSEQGSSEQYF. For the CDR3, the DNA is TGTGCCAGTAGTGAGCAGGGTTCCTCCGAGCAGTACTTC.

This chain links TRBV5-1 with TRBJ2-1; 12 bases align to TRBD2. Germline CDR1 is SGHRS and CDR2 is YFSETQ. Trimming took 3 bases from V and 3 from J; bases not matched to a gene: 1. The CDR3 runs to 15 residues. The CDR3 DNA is TGCGCCAGCAGCTGGACTAGCGGGGTCTACAATGAGCAGTTCTTC. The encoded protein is CASSWTSGVYNEQFF.

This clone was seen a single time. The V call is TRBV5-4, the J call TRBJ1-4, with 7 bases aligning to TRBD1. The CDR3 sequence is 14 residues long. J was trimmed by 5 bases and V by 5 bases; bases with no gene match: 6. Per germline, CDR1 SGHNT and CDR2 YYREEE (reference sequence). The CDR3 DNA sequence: TGTGCCAGCAGTTCCCAGGGGGGAAATGAAAAACTGTTTTTT. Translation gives CASSSQGGNEKLFF.

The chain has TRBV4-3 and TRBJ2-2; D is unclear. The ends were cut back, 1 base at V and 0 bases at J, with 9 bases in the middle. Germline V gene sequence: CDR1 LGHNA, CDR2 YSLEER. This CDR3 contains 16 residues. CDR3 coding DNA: TGCGCCAGCAGCCAAGGGCCCTCGGCGAACACCGGGGAGCTGTTTTTT. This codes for CASSQGPSANTGELFF.

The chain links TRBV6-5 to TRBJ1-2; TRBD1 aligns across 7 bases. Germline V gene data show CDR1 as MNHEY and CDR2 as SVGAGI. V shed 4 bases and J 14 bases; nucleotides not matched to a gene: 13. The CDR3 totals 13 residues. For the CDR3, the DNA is TGTGCCAGCAGTTCTAATCCGACAGGGCGGGTTACCTTC. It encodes CASSSNPTGRVTF.

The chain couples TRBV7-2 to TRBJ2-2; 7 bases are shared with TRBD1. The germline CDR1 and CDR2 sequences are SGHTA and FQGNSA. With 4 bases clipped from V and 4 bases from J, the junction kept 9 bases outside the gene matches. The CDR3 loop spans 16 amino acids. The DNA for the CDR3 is TGTGCCAGCAGCTCGTCCGGGACAGTGGTCACCGGGGAGCTGTTTTTT. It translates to CASSSSGTVVTGELFF.

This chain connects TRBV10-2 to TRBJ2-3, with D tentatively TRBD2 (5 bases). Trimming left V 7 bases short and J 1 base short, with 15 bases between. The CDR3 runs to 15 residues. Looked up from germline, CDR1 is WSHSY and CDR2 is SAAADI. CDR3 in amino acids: CASIHEGVGTDTQYF. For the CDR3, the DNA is TGCGCCAGCATCCACGAGGGAGTTGGCACAGATACGCAGTATTTT.

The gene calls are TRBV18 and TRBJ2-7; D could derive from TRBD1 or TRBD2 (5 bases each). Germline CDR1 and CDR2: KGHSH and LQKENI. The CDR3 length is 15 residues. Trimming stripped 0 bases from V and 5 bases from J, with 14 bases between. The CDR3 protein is CASSPPQGPIHEQYF. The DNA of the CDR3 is TGTGCCAGCTCACCACCGCAGGGACCCATCCACGAGCAGTACTTC.

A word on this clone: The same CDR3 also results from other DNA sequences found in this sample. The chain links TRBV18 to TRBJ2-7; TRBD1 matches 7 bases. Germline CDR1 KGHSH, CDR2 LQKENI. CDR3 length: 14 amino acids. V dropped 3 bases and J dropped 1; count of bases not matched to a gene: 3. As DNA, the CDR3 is TGTGCCAGCTCACCTGAGACAGGGTCCTACGAGCAGTACTTC. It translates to CASSPETGSYEQYF.